The 3 T cell receptor beta chains presented below share a single source sample, sequenced in a study of cytomegalovirus exposure and HLA in healthy donors. The PCR used 60 Vbeta and 13 Jbeta primers. Profiled with immunoSEQ multiplex PCR; TCRdb holds only in-frame clones, not every one. The record lists under 250,000 clones, of which the ten most abundant hold 1.1%. Input material: PBMCs. The receptors shown here come from a girl aged 2 to 10 in good health and CMV-seropositive.

CDR3: CASSPGTGDLYEQYF. The CDR3 DNA sequence: TGCGCCAGCTCCCCCGGAACAGGAGACCTCTACGAGCAGTACTTC. The V gene is TRBV10-2, the J gene TRBJ2-7, with D possibly TRBD1 on 5 matching bases. Deletions cut 8 bases from V and 3 bases from J, with 20 bases between. The CDR3 runs to 15 residues. Germline V gene sequence: CDR1 WSHSY, CDR2 SAAADI.

The chain uses TRBV6-5 and TRBJ1-5; D possibly corresponds to TRBD1 (5 bases). Germline CDR1 and CDR2: MNHEY and SVGAGI. The CDR3 extends over 14 amino acids. The V end lost 6 bases, the J end lost 7 bases, and 16 bases lay between the germline ends. The CDR3 here is CASSHRDWGQPQHF. The DNA for the CDR3 is TGTGCCAGCAGCCACCGGGACTGGGGGCAGCCCCAGCATTTT.

The rearrangement uses TRBV19 and TRBJ2-3; TRBD1 aligns across 7 bases. With V trimmed by 5 bases and J by 3 bases, 8 bases remained unmatched. Looked up from germline, CDR1 is LNHDA and CDR2 is SQIVND (reference sequence). CDR3 size: 15 residues. CDR3 nucleotides: TGTGCCAGTAGTCTGCCGGGACAGATTACAGATACGCAGTATTTT. Encoded protein: CASSLPGQITDTQYF.